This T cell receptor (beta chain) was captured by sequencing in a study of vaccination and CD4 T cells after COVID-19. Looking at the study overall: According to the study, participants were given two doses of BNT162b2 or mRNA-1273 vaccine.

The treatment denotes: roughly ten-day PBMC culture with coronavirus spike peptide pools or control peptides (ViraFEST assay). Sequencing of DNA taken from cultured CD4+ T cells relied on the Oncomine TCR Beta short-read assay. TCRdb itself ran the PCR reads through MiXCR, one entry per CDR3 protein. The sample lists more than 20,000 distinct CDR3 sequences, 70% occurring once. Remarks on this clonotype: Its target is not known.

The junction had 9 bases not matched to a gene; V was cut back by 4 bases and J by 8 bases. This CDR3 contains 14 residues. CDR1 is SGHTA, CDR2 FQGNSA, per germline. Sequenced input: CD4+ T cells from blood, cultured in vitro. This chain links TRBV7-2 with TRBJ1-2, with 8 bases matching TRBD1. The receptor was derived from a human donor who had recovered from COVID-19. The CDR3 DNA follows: TGTGCCAGCAGCTCCCTGCACCAGGGGGCGGGCTACACCTTC. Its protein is CASSSLHQGAGYTF.